Below, 9 T cell receptor beta chains from the same sample are listed, as sequenced in a study of siplizumab effects on memory and regulatory T cells. Measured with immunoSEQ multiplex PCR; TCRdb has only the in-frame clones, and not every one. This table holds about 100,000 clones, roughly 94% found once. Sequences were obtained from Tregs sorted from blood. Source of these receptors: a human donor in good health.

V gene TRBV4-2 combines with J gene TRBJ2-1, with 8 bases lining up with TRBD2. CDR1 and CDR2 (germline): LGHNA, YNFKEQ. Trimming took 1 base from V and 6 from J; bases not matched to a gene: 5. CDR3 length equals 15 residues. The chain's CDR3 is CASSQVSGITNEQFF. The CDR3 DNA follows: TGTGCCAGCAGCCAAGTTAGCGGGATTACCAATGAGCAGTTCTTC.

The chain combines TRBV9 with TRBJ2-1, with D maybe TRBD1 (5 bases). The CDR3 covers 16 residues. V lost 3 bases, J lost 5 bases, and 18 bases lay in between. Per germline, CDR1 SGDLS and CDR2 YYNGEE. Written as DNA, the CDR3 is TGTGCCAGCAGCGGAAGAACAGGTCTTCTCAACAATGAGCAGTTCTTC. This codes for CASSGRTGLLNNEQFF.

The table lists this clone with many counts. The chain employs TRBV28 and TRBJ2-7; the match to TRBD2 covers 12 bases. Germline assignment: CDR1 MDHEN and CDR2 SYDVKM. CDR3 length equals 13 residues. The junction had 3 bases not matched to a gene; V was cut back by 8 bases and J by 4 bases. CDR3 residues: CASELAGGYEQYF. The DNA of the CDR3 is TGTGCCAGCGAACTAGCGGGAGGTTACGAGCAGTACTTC.

V gene TRBV2 combines with J gene TRBJ1-5; no clear D gene. Germline CDR1 reads SNHLY; CDR2 reads FYNNEI. The CDR3 extends over 12 amino acids. Trimming took 6 bases from V and 3 from J, leaving 6 bases between them. The CDR3, as DNA: TGTGCCAGCAGGAAAACCAATCAGCCCCAGCATTTT. Protein product: CASRKTNQPQHF.

The V call is TRBV7-8, the J call TRBJ2-3, with 9 bases matching TRBD2. Trimming cost V 6 bases and J 10 bases; bases outside gene matches: 5. Germline V CDR1 and CDR2: SGHVS, FQNEAQ. The CDR3 sequence is 12 residues long. CDR3 region: CASRPGLASQYF. The CDR3 coding sequence is TGTGCCAGCAGGCCTGGACTAGCGTCGCAGTATTTT.

The rearrangement joins TRBV11-2 to TRBJ1-4, with D possibly being TRBD1 (5 bases). Trimming cost V 7 bases and J 1 base, with 25 bases left between them. The length of the CDR3 is 19 residues. Germline-derived CDR1 and CDR2 are SGHAT and FQNNGV. DNA of the CDR3: TGTGCCAGCACCCTAAGAGGTCTGGGGCCCGGACTAACTAATGAAAAACTGTTTTTT. It codes for CASTLRGLGPGLTNEKLFF.

The chain joins TRBV7-6 to TRBJ1-2; D not resolved. V was trimmed by 0 bases and J by 0 bases, leaving 2 bases between them. Germline CDR1 and CDR2: SGHVS and FNYEAQ. CDR3 length: 13 amino acids. CDR3 in DNA: TGTGCCAGCAGCTTAGCAGCTAACTATGGCTACACCTTC. Translating gives CASSLAANYGYTF.

The J gene is TRBJ1-1, the V gene TRBV7-6, with D unclear. V was cut by 0 bases and J by 1 base, with 12 bases left in between. CDR3 length equals 16 residues. Germline V gives CDR1 SGHVS, CDR2 FNYEAQ. CDR3 region: CASSLAQSQENTEAFF. The CDR3 DNA follows: TGTGCCAGCAGCTTAGCTCAGAGTCAGGAGAACACTGAAGCTTTCTTT.

CDR3 amino acids: CASCLKGRNNEKLFF. CDR3 DNA sequence: TGTGCCAGCTGTCTGAAGGGACGGAATAATGAAAAACTGTTTTTT. V usage is TRBV6-6 and J usage is TRBJ1-4; maybe TRBD1 (5 bases). This CDR3 has 15 residues. CDR1 MNHNY and CDR2 SVGAGI come from the germline V gene (reference sequence). Trimming took off 8 bases at V and 4 bases at J, with 17 bases between the two ends.